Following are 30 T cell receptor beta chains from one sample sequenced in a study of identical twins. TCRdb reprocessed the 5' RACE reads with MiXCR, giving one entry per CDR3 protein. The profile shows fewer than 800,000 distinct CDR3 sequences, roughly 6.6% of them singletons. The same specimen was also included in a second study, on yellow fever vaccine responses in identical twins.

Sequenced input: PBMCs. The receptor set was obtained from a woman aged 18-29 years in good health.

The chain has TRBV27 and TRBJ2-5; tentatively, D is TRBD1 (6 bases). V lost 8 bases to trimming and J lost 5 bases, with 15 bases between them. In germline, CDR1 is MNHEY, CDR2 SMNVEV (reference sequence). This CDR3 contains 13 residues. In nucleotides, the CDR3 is TGTGCCAGCGGCCCCGGGCAGGGGGAGACCCAGTACTTC. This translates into CASGPGQGETQYF.

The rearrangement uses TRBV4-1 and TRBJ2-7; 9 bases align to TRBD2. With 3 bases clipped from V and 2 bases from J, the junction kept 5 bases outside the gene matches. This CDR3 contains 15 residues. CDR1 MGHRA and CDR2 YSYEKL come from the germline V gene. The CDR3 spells CASSHQVAGAYEQYF. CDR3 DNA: TGCGCCAGCAGCCATCAAGTAGCGGGAGCCTACGAGCAGTACTTC.

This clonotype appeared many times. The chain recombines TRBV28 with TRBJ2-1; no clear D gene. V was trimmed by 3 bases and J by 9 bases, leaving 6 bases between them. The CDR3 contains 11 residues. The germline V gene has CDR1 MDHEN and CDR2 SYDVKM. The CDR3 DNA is TGTGCCAGCAGTTTGTTGAGTGAGCAGTTCTTC. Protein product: CASSLLSEQFF.

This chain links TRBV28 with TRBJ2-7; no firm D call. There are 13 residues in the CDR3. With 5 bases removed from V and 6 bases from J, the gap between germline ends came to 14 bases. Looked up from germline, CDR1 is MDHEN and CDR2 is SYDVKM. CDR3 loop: CASSAGPVPEQYV. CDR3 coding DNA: TGTGCCAGCAGTGCCGGGCCCGTCCCCGAGCAGTACGTC.

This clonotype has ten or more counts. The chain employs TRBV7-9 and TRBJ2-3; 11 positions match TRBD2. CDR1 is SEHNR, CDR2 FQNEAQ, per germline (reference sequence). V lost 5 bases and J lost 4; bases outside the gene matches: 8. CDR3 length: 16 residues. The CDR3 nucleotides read TGTGCCAGCAGCCCTTCTAGCGGGAGGTTCCCAGATACGCAGTATTTT. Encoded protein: CASSPSSGRFPDTQYF.

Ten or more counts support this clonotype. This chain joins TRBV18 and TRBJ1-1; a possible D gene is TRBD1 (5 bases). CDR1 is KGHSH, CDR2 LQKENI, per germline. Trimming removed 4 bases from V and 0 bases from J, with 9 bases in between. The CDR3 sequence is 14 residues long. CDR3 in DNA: TGTGCCAGCTCACGACAGCAAATGAACACTGAAGCTTTCTTT. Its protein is CASSRQQMNTEAFF.

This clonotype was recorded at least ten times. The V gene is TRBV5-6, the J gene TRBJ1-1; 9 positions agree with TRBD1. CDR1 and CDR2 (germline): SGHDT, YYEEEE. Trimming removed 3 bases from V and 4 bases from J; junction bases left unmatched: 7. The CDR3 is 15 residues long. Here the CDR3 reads CASSYVGQGLTEAFF. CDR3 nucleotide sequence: TGTGCCAGCAGCTACGTGGGACAGGGTCTCACTGAAGCTTTCTTT.

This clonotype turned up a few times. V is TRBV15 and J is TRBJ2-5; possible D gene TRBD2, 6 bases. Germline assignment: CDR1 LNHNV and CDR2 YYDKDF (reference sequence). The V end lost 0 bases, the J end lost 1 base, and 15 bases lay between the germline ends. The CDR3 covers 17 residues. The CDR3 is CATSRDRLAERQETQYF. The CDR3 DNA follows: TGTGCCACCAGCAGAGATAGGTTAGCGGAGCGCCAAGAGACCCAGTACTTC. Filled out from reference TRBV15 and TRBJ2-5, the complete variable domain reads DAMVIQNPRYQVTQFGKPVTLSCSQTLNHNVMYWYQQKSSQAPKLLFHYYDKDFNNEADTPDNFQSRRPNTSFCFLDIRSPGLGDTAMYLCATSRDRLAERQETQYFGPGTRLLVL.

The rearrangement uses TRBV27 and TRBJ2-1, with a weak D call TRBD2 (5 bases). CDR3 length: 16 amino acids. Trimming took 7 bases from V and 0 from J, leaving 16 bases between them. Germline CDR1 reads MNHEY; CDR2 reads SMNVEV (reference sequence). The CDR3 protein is CASNPDLSGSYNEQFF. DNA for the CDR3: TGTGCCAGCAACCCTGACCTAAGCGGCTCCTACAATGAGCAGTTCTTC.

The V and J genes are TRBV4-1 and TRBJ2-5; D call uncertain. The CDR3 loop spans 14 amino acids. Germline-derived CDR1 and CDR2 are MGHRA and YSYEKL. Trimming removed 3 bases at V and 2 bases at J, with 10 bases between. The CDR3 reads CASSQLTSQETQYF. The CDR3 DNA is TGCGCCAGCAGCCAGCTGACATCTCAAGAGACCCAGTACTTC.

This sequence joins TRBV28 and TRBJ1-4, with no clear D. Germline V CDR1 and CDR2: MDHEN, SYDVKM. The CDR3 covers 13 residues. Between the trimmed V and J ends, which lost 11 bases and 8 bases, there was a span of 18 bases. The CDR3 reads CAGTRLGEEKLFF. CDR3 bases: TGTGCCGGAACCAGGTTGGGCGAGGAAAAACTGTTTTTT.

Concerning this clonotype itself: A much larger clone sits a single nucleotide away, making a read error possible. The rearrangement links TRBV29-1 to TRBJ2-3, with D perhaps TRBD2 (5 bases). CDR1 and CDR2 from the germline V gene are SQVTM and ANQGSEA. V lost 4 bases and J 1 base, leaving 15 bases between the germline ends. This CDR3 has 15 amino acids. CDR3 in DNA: TGCAGCGTTGTTTCACGACTGCGGGGCACAGATACGCAGTATTTT. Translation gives CSVVSRLRGTDTQYF.

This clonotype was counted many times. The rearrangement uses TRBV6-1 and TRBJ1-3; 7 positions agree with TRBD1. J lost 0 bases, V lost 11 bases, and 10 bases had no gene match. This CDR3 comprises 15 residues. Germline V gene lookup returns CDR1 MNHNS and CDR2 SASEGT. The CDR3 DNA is TGTGCCTCCAGGTCCGGACAGGTCTCTGGAAACACCATATATTTT. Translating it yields CASRSGQVSGNTIYF.

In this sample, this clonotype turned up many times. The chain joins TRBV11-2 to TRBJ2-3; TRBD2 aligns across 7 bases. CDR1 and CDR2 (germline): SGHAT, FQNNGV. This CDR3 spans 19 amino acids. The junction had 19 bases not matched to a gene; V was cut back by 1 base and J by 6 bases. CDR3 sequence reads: CASSLVVKSSGTKWDTQYF. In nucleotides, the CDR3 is TGTGCCAGCAGCTTAGTAGTGAAATCTAGCGGAACCAAATGGGATACGCAGTATTTT.

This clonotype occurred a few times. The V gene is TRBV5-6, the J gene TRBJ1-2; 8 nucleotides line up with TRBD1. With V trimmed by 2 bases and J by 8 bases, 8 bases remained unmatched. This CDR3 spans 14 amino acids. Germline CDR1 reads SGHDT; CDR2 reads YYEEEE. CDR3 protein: CASSFGQGARGYTF. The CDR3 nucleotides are TGTGCCAGCAGCTTCGGGCAGGGGGCCAGAGGCTACACCTTC.

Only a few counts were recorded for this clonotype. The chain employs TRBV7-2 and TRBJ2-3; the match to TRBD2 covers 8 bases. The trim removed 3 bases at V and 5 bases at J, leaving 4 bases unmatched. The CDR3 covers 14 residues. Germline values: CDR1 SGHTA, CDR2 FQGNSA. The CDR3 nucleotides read TGTGCCAGCAGCTTCGGGGGGGCAAGAGATACGCAGTATTTT. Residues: CASSFGGARDTQYF. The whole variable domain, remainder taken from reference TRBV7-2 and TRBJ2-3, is GAGVSQSPSNKVTEKGKDVELRCDPISGHTALYWYRQSLGQGLEFLIYFQGNSAPDKSGLPSDRFSAERTGGSVSTLTIQRTQQEDSAVYLCASSFGGARDTQYFGPGTRLTVL.

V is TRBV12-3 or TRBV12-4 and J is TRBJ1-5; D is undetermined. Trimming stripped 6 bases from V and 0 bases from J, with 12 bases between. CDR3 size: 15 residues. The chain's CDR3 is CASSPQWGSNQPQHF. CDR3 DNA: TGTGCCAGCAGCCCGCAATGGGGTAGCAATCAGCCCCAGCATTTT.

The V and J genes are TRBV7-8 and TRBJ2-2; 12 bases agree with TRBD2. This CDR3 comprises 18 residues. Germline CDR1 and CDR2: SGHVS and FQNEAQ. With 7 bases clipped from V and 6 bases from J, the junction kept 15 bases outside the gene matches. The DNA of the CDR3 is TGTGCCAGCAACCAACAACTAGCGGGGGGCCCGAGGGCCGGGGAGCTGTTTTTT. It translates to CASNQQLAGGPRAGELFF.

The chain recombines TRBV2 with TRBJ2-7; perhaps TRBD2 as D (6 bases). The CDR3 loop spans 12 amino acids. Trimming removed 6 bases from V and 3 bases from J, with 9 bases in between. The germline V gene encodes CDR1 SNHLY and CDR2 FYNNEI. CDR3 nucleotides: TGTGCCAGCAGAGGGACTGTCTACGAGCAGTACGTC. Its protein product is CASRGTVYEQYV.

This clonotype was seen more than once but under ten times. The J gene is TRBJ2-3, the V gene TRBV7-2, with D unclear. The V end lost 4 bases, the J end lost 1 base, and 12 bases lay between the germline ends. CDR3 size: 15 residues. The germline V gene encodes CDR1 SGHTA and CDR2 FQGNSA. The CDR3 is CASSSPRAGTDTQYF. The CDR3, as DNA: TGTGCCAGCAGCTCGCCTAGGGCGGGCACAGATACGCAGTATTTT.

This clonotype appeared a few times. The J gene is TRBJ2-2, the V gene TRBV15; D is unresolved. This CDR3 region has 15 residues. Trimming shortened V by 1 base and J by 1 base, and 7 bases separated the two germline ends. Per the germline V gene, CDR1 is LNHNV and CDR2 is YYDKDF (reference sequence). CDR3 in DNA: TGTGCCACCAGCAGAGTTCTAGAGAACACCGGGGAGCTGTTTTTT. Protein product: CATSRVLENTGELFF.

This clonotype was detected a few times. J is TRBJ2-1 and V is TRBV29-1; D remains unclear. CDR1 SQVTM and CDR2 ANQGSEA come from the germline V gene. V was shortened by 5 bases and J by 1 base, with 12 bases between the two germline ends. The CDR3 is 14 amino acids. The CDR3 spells CSVSILRSYNEQFF. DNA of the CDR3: TGCAGCGTTTCCATTCTAAGGTCCTACAATGAGCAGTTCTTC.

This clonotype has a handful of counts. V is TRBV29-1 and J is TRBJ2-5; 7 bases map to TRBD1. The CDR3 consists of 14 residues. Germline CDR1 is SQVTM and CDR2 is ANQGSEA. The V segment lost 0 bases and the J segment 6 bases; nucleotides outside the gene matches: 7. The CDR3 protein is CSVEDPDRAQTQYF. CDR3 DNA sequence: TGCAGCGTTGAAGACCCCGACAGGGCGCAGACCCAGTACTTC.

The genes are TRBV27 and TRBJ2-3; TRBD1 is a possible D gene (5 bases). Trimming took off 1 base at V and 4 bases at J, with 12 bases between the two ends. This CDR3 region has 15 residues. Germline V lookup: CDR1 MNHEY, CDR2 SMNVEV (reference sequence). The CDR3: CASSLLRGSADTQYF. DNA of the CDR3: TGTGCCAGCAGTTTATTAAGGGGATCGGCAGATACGCAGTATTTT.

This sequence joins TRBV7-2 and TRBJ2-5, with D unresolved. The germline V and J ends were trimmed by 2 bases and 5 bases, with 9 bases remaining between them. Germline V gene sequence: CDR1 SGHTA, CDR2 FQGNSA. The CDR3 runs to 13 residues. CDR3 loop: CASSLRFVETQYF. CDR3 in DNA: TGTGCCAGCAGCTTACGTTTTGTGGAGACCCAGTACTTC.

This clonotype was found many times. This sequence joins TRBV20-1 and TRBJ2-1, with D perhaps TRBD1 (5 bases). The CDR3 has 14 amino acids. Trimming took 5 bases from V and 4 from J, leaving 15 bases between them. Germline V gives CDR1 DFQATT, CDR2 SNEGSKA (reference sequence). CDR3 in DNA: TGCAGTGCTCATAGGGGCGCAGGGTACAATGAGCAGTTCTTC. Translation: CSAHRGAGYNEQFF.

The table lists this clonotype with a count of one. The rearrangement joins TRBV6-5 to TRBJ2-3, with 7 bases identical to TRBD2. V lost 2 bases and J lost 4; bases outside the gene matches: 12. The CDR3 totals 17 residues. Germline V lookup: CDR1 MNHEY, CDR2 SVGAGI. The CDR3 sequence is CASSYRTPGGRADTQYF. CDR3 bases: TGTGCCAGCAGTTACAGGACGCCGGGAGGTCGGGCAGATACGCAGTATTTT.

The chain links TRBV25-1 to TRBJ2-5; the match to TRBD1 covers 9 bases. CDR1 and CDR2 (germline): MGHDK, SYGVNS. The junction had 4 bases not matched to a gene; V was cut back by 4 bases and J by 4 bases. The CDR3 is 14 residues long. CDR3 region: CASSGTGGAETQYF. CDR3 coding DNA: TGTGCCAGCAGTGGAACAGGGGGCGCAGAGACCCAGTACTTC.

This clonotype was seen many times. Here the CDR3 reads CASTWGTENEQFF. CDR3 bases: TGCGCCAGCACTTGGGGGACTGAGAATGAGCAGTTCTTC. V gene TRBV4-1 combines with J gene TRBJ2-1, with a weak D call TRBD2 (6 bases). CDR1 is MGHRA, CDR2 YSYEKL, per germline. With 7 bases removed from V and 7 bases from J, the gap between germline ends came to 14 bases. The length of the CDR3 is 13 residues.

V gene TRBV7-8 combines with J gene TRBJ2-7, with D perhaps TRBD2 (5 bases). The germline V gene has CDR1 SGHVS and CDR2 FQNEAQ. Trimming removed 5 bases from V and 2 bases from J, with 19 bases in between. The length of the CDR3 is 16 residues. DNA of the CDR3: TGTGCCAGCAGCCTAGGACCAGCGGTAGCCGCCTACGAGCAGTACTTC. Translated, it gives CASSLGPAVAAYEQYF.